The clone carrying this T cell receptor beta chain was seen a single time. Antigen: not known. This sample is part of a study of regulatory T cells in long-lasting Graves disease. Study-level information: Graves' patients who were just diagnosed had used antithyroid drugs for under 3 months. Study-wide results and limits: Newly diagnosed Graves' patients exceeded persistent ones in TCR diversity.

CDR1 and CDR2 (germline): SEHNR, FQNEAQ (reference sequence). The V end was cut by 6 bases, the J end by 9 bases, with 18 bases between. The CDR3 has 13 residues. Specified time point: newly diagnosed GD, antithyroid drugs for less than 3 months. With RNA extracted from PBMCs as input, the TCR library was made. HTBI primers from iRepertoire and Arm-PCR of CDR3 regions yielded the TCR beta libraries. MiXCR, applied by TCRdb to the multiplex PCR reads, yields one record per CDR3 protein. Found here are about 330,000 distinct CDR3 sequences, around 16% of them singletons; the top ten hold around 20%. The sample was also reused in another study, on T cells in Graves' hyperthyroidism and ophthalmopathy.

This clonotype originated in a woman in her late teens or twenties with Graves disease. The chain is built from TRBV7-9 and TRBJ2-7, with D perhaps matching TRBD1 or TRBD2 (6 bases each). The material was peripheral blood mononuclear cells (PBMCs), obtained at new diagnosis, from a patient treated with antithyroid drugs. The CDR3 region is CASSSVDSGRQYF. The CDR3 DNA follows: TGTGCCAGCAGTTCTGTGGACAGCGGGCGGCAGTACTTC. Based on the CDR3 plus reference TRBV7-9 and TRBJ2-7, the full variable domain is DTGVSQNPRHKITKRGQNVTFRCDPISEHNRLYWYRQTLGQGPEFLTYFQNEAQLEKSRLLSDRFSAERPKGSFSTLEIQRTEQGDSAMYLCASSSVDSGRQYFGPGTRLTVT.